This T cell receptor (beta chain) derives from a study of spatial heterogeneity in lung cancer. By share, this clonotype ranks as medium-sized. This beta chain is an off-target read within a library intended for alpha chains, so its frequency means little. Germline CDR1 reads DFQATT; CDR2 reads SNEGSKA (reference sequence). CDR3 size: 15 residues. V lost 0 bases, J lost 5 bases, and 6 bases stayed unmatched. The time point is: sample taken at primary tumor resection. The study sequenced unsorted whole RNA from tumor, nontumor lung or frozen PBMC. TCRdb fed the 5' RACE reads into MiXCR, producing one record per CDR3 protein. Of some 6,100 distinct CDR3 sequences listed, approximately 13% are singletons.

V and J are TRBV20-1 and TRBJ2-1, with 8 nucleotides matching TRBD2. This clonotype was sampled from a human donor with early-stage non-small cell lung cancer. The sample here was lung tissue, taken at surgery. The CDR3 here is CSARDSSGSDNEQFF. CDR3 nucleotides: TGCAGTGCTAGAGATTCCAGCGGGAGTGACAATGAGCAGTTCTTC.